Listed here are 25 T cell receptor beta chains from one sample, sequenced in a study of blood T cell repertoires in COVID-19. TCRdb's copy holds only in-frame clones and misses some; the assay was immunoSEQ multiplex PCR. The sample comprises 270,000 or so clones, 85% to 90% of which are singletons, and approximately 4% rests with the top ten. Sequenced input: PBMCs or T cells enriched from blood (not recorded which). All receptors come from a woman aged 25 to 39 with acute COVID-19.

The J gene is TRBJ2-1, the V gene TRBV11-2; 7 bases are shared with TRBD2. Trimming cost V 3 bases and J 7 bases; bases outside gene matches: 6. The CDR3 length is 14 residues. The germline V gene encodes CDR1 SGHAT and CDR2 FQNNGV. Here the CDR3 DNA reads TGTGCCAGCAGCTTCTGGGGGGAGGGGAATGAGCAGTTCTTC. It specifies CASSFWGEGNEQFF.

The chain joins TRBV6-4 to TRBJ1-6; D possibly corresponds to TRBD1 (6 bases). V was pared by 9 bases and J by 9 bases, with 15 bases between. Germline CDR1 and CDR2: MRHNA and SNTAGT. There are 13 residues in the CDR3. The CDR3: CASRQGSSSPLHF. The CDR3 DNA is TGTGCCAGTCGCCAGGGGAGCAGTTCACCCCTCCACTTT.

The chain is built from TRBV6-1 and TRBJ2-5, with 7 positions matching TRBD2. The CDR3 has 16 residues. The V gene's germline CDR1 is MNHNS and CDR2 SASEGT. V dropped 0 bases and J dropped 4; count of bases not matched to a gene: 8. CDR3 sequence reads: CASSEALGREGETQYF. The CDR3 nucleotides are TGTGCCAGCAGTGAAGCGTTGGGCAGGGAGGGAGAGACCCAGTACTTC.

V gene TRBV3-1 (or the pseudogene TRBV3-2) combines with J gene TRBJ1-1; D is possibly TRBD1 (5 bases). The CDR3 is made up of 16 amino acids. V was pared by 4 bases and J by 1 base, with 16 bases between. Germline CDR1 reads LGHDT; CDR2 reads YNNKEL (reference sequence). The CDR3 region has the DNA TGTGCCAGCAGCCCCGGTTCGAGACAGCCGAACACTGAAGCTTTCTTT. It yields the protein CASSPGSRQPNTEAFF.

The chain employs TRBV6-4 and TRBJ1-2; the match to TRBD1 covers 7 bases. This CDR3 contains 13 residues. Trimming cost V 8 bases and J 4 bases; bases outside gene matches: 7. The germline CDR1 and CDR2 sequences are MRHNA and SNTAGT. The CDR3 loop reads CASEGTESYGYTF. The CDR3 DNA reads TGTGCCAGCGAGGGGACAGAATCCTATGGCTACACCTTC.

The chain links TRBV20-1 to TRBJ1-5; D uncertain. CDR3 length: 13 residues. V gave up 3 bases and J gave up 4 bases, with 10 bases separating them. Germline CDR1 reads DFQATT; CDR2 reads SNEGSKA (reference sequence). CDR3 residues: CSASTTANQPQHF. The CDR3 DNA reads TGCAGTGCTAGTACAACAGCTAATCAGCCCCAGCATTTT.

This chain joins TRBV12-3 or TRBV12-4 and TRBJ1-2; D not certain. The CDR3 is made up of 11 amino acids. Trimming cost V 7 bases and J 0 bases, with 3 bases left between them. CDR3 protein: CASTANYGYTF. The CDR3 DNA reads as TGTGCCAGCACCGCTAACTATGGCTACACCTTC.

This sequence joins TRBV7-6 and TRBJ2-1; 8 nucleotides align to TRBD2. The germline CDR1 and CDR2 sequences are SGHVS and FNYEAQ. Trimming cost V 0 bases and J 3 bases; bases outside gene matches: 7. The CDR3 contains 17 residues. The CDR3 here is CASSLAGWREDYNEQFF. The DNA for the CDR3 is TGTGCCAGCAGCTTAGCTGGTTGGCGGGAGGACTACAATGAGCAGTTCTTC.

CDR3 nucleotide sequence: TGTGCCAGCAGCTGGGGTAAGGGAGGCACAGATACGCAGTATTTT. This codes for CASSWGKGGTDTQYF. V usage is TRBV7-3 and J usage is TRBJ2-3, with D possibly being TRBD2 (5 bases). CDR3 length: 15 amino acids. From germline, CDR1 is SGHTA and CDR2 FQGTGA. V was cut by 4 bases and J by 1 base, with 12 bases left in between. Supplemented by reference TRBV7-3 and TRBJ2-3, the full variable domain reads GAGVSQTPSNKVTEKGKYVELRCDPISGHTALYWYRQSLGQGPEFLIYFQGTGAADDSGLPNDRFFAVRPEGSVSTLKIQRTERGDSAVYLCASSWGKGGTDTQYFGPGTRLTVL.

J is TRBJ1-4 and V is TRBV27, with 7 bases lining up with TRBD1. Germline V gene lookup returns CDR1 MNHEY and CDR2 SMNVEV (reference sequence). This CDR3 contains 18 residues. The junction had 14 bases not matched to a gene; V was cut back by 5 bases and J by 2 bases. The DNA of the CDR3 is TGTGCCAGCAGTCTAACGACAGGGATAGGAGTTACTAATGAAAAACTGTTTTTT. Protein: CASSLTTGIGVTNEKLFF.

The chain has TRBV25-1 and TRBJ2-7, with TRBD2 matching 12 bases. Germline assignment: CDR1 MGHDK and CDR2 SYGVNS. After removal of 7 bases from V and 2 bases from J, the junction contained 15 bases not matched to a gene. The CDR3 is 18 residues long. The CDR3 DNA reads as TGTGCCAGCACCCACAGCTTTAGTACTAGCGGGAGGACCTACGAGCAGTACTTC. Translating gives CASTHSFSTSGRTYEQYF.

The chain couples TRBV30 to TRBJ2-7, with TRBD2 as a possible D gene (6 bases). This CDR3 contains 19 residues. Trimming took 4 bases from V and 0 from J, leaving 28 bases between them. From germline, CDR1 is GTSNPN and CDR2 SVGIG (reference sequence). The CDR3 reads CAWTMGGGILGGSSYEQYF. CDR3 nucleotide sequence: TGTGCCTGGACTATGGGTGGGGGGATCCTTGGCGGTAGCTCCTACGAGCAGTACTTC.

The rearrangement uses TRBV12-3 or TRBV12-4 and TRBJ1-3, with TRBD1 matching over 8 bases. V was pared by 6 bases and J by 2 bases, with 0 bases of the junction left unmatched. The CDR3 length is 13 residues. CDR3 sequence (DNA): TGTGCCAGCAGGACAGGGGCTGGAAACACCATATATTTT. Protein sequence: CASRTGAGNTIYF.

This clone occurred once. The CDR3: CASSLIAGTGGTDTQYF. CDR3 DNA: TGTGCCAGCAGCTTAATAGCCGGGACAGGGGGCACAGATACGCAGTATTTT. V is TRBV7-2 and J is TRBJ2-3; TRBD1 matches 10 bases. The V and J ends lost 2 bases and 1 base, in that order; junction bases with no gene match: 6. Germline CDR1 and CDR2: SGHTA and FQGNSA. The CDR3 totals 17 residues.

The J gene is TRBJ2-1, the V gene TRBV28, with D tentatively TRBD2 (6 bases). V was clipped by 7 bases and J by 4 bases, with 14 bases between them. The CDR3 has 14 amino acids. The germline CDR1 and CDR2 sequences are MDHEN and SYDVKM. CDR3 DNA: TGTGCCAGCACCCCTAGCGACCTTTACAATGAGCAGTTCTTC. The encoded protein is CASTPSDLYNEQFF.

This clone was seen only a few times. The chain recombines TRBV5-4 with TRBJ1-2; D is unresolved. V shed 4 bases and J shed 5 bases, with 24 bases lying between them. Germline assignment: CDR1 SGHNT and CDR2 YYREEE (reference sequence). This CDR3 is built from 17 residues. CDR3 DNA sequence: TGTGCCAGCAGCCTGCCGGGTATTCCGTTCTATGAGTATGGCTACACCTTC. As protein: CASSLPGIPFYEYGYTF.

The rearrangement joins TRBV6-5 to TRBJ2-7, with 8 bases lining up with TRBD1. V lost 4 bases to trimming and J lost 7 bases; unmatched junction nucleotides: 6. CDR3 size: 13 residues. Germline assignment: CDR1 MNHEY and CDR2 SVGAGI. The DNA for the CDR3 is TGTGCCAGCAGTTTCAGACAGGGGCATGAGCAGTACTTC. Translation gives CASSFRQGHEQYF.

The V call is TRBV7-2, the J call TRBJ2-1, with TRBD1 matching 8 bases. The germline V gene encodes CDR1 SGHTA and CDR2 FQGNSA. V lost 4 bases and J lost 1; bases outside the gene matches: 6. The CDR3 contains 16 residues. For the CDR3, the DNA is TGTGCCAGCAGCTCGCCCTGGACAGGGTCCTACAATGAGCAGTTCTTC. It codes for CASSSPWTGSYNEQFF.

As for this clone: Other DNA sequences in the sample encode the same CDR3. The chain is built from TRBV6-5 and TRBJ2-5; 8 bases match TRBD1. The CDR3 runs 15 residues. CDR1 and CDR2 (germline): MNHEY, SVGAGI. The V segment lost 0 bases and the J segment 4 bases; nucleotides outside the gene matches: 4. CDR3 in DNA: TGTGCCAGCAGTTACTCGGCAGGGGGCCGAGAGACCCAGTACTTC. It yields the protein CASSYSAGGRETQYF.

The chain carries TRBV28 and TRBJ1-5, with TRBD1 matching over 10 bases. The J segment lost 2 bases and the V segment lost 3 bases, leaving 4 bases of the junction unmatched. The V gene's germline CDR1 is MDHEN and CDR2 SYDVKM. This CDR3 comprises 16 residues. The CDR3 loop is CASSFGGTGGNQPQHF. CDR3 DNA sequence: TGTGCCAGCAGTTTTGGCGGGACAGGGGGCAATCAGCCCCAGCATTTT.

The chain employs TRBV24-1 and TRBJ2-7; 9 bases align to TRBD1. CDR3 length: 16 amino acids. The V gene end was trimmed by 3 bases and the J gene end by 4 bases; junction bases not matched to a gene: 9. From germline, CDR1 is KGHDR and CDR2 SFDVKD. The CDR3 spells CATSDPSGTGSYEQYF. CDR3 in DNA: TGTGCCACCAGTGATCCCTCCGGGACAGGGTCTTACGAGCAGTACTTC.

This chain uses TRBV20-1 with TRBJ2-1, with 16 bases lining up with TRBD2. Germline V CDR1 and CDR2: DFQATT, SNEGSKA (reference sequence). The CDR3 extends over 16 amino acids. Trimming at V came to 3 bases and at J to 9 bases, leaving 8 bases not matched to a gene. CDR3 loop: CSASRGLAGGPGEQFF. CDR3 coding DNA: TGCAGTGCTAGTCGGGGACTAGCGGGAGGGCCAGGTGAGCAGTTCTTC.

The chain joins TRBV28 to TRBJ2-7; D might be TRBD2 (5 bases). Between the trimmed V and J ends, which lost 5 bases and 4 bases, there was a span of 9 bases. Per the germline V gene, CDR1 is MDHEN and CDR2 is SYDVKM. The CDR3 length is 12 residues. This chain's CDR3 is CASSGLLYEQYF. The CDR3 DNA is TGTGCCAGCAGTGGACTCCTTTACGAGCAGTACTTC.

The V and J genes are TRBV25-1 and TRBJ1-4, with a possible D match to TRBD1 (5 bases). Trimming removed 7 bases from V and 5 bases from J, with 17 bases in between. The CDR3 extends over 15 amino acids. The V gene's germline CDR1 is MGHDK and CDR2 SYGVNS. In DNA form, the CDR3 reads TGTGCCAGCACTCCAGGGTGGCCGCTGAATGAAAAACTGTTTTTT. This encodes CASTPGWPLNEKLFF.

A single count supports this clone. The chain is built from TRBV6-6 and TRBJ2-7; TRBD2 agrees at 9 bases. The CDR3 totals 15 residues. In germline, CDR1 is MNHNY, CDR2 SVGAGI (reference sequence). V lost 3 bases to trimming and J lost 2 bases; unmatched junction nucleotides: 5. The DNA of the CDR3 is TGTGCCAGCAGTTATGGTGCGGGAGGGGCCTACGAGCAGTACTTC. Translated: CASSYGAGGAYEQYF.